This T cell receptor beta chain was identified in a study of control samples from healthy donors and cancer patients. The junction had 3 bases not matched to a gene; V was cut back by 2 bases and J by 1 base. The germline gives CDR1 KGHDR, CDR2 SFDVKD. The CDR3 has 16 residues. Data came from immunoSEQ multiplex PCR; TCRdb stores just in-frame clones and leaves some out. Of about 160,000 clones listed, about 94% are singletons. The chain links TRBV24-1 to TRBJ1-4; TRBD1 agrees at 7 bases. This sequence originates from a man aged 55-75 years with colorectal cancer. The sample consisted of PBMCs. In DNA, the CDR3 is TGTGCCACCAGTGATTCAGGGGGGAGAACTAATGAAAAACTGTTTTTT. Its translation: CATSDSGGRTNEKLFF.